This T cell receptor beta chain came from a study of CD8 T cells in Susac syndrome. Sequencing targeted TCR beta in T cells from blood (CD8+ and CD4+). The authors reverse transcribed roughly 0.5 to 1 ug RNA with random hexamers. TCRdb itself ran the immunoSEQ multiplex PCR reads through MiXCR, one entry per CDR3 protein. The sample lists about 190,000 distinct CDR3 sequences; around 95% were seen once. V gave up 6 bases and J gave up 7 bases; unmatched junction bases: 9. From germline, CDR1 is DFQATT and CDR2 SNEGSKA (reference sequence). The CDR3 is 13 residues long. The chain combines TRBV20-1 with TRBJ1-5, with 7 bases lining up with TRBD1. The sequence was collected from a human donor with Susac syndrome. What was sequenced was CD4+ T cells from PBMCs. As DNA, the CDR3 is TGCAGTGCAGGAGGGGGCGCGGCCCAGCCCCAGCATTTT. It encodes CSAGGGAAQPQHF.